These 17 T cell receptor beta chains share one sample of origin, sequenced in a study of T cells in Graves' hyperthyroidism and ophthalmopathy. TCR beta CDR3 regions were amplified from RNA. The HTBI primer set drove a first-round RT-PCR of the TCR CDR3. TCRdb used MiXCR to reprocess the multiplex PCR reads, holding one entry per CDR3 protein. The repertoire has approximately 220,000 distinct CDR3 sequences, about 17% of them found once; the top ten carry around 43%. The sequencing input was blood. These receptors all come from a man aged 40-49 years with Graves' hyperthyroidism.

This clonotype was seen many times. This chain connects TRBV7-2 to TRBJ2-5; D is ambiguous. The CDR3 sequence is 14 residues long. Germline V lookup: CDR1 SGHTA, CDR2 FQGNSA. Trimming shortened V by 1 base and J by 2 bases, and 8 bases separated the two germline ends. The CDR3 region is CASSLDGSQETQYF. The CDR3 DNA sequence: TGTGCCAGCAGCTTAGACGGCAGTCAAGAGACCCAGTACTTC.

The sample holds a few counts of this clonotype. V is TRBV5-1 and J is TRBJ1-4; TRBD1 is a possible D gene (6 bases). The CDR3 length is 14 residues. Germline CDR1 is SGHRS and CDR2 is YFSETQ. Trimming cost V 7 bases and J 7 bases, with 17 bases left between them. The CDR3 nucleotides read TGCGCCAGCGCTTTCCAGGGGCGCGGTGAAAAACTGTTTTTT. This encodes CASAFQGRGEKLFF.

The chain joins TRBV10-3 to TRBJ2-1; the match to TRBD2 covers 9 bases. The CDR3 sequence is 16 residues long. Germline V gene data show CDR1 as ENHRY and CDR2 as SYGVKD. The V and J ends lost 3 bases and 7 bases, in that order; junction bases with no gene match: 10. The CDR3 loop reads CAISDLNAGGLNEQFF. CDR3 coding DNA: TGTGCCATCAGTGATCTGAATGCGGGGGGGCTTAATGAGCAGTTCTTC.

The genes are TRBV24-1 and TRBJ2-1, with 12 bases aligning to TRBD2. The CDR3 sequence is 17 residues long. Germline V CDR1 and CDR2: KGHDR, SFDVKD. Trimming took 0 bases from V and 3 from J; bases not matched to a gene: 2. The CDR3 bases are TGTGCCACCAGTGATTTGACTAGCGGGGGGAACTACAATGAGCAGTTCTTC. Translation gives CATSDLTSGGNYNEQFF.

This chain uses TRBV4-3 with TRBJ2-7; D remains ambiguous. V lost 1 base and J 5 bases, leaving 12 bases between the germline ends. Germline-derived CDR1 and CDR2 are LGHNA and YSLEER. The CDR3 extends over 14 amino acids. CDR3 DNA sequence: TGCGCCAGCAGCCAAGGCGGACGAGACCACGAGCAGTACTTC. It is translated as CASSQGGRDHEQYF.

This clonotype was found many times. J is TRBJ2-3 and V is TRBV6-2 or TRBV6-3; D call uncertain. Deletions cut 2 bases from V and 6 bases from J, with 9 bases between. The CDR3 extends over 13 amino acids. Germline V CDR1 and CDR2: MNHEY, SVGEGT. This CDR3 reads CASSYVRVDTQYF. The CDR3 DNA sequence: TGTGCCAGCAGTTACGTCCGCGTGGATACGCAGTATTTT.

This clonotype has ten or more counts. This chain connects TRBV12-5 to TRBJ1-4; no clear D gene. The CDR3 is made up of 16 amino acids. Germline-derived CDR1 and CDR2 are LGHNT and FRNRAP. V lost 4 bases to trimming and J lost 8 bases, with 20 bases between them. The CDR3 reads CASGSPQDLDGEKLFF. Here the CDR3 DNA reads TGTGCTAGTGGTTCTCCCCAGGACCTCGATGGGGAAAAACTGTTTTTT.

This clonotype has a count of ten or more. This rearrangement joins TRBV2 to TRBJ1-1; D is uncertain. Trimming removed 8 bases at V and 3 bases at J, with 10 bases between. The length of the CDR3 is 12 residues. CDR1 SNHLY and CDR2 FYNNEI come from the germline V gene. Here the CDR3 DNA reads TGTGCCAGCGAGGGCCTGGACACTGAAGCTTTCTTT. Amino acids: CASEGLDTEAFF.

Points on this clonotype: With a much larger clone just one base away, this may be a read error. The CDR3 loop is CASSPTPNPPLHF. The DNA for the CDR3 is TGTGCCAGCAGCCCTACACCCAATCCACCCCTCCACTTT. The chain joins TRBV7-2 to TRBJ1-6, with unresolved D. With 5 bases removed from V and 11 bases from J, the gap between germline ends came to 13 bases. This CDR3 contains 13 residues. Germline CDR1 reads SGHTA; CDR2 reads FQGNSA.

This clonotype was found a few times. J is TRBJ1-1 and V is TRBV25-1; D is uncertain. Trimming stripped 3 bases from V and 0 bases from J, with 8 bases between. Germline values: CDR1 MGHDK, CDR2 SYGVNS. The CDR3 has 14 residues. Here the CDR3 reads CASSDRALNTEAFF. The CDR3 region has the DNA TGTGCCAGCAGTGACAGAGCGTTGAACACTGAAGCTTTCTTT.

This clonotype was seen a few times. The chain has TRBV6-1 and TRBJ2-1; D unresolved. Germline V gene lookup returns CDR1 MNHNS and CDR2 SASEGT. The CDR3 covers 11 residues. Trimming shortened V by 4 bases and J by 15 bases, and 13 bases separated the two germline ends. CDR3 in amino acids: CASSGDGVRFF. CDR3 DNA sequence: TGTGCCAGCAGTGGGGATGGGGTTCGGTTCTTC.

This clonotype was counted ten times or more. The V gene is TRBV6-1, the J gene TRBJ2-3, with 7 positions matching TRBD1. CDR1 and CDR2 (germline): MNHNS, SASEGT. The CDR3 is made up of 13 amino acids. V trimming: 4 bases; J trimming: 4 bases; junction bases outside the gene matches: 2. Here the CDR3 reads CASSGQGPDTQYF. CDR3 in DNA: TGTGCCAGCAGTGGACAGGGACCAGATACGCAGTATTTT.

This clonotype has at least ten counts. V and J are TRBV28 and TRBJ2-5; 8 bases align to TRBD1. The CDR3 is 15 amino acids. Germline V gene lookup returns CDR1 MDHEN and CDR2 SYDVKM. The V segment lost 1 base and the J segment 5 bases; nucleotides outside the gene matches: 6. This chain's CDR3 is CASSLSQGARETQYF. Here the CDR3 DNA reads TGTGCCAGCAGTTTATCCCAGGGGGCGAGGGAGACCCAGTACTTC.

In this sample, this clonotype turned up many times. The chain employs TRBV18 and TRBJ1-1; 9 bases map to TRBD1. The germline gives CDR1 KGHSH, CDR2 LQKENI. The CDR3 consists of 14 residues. V was clipped by 4 bases and J by 5 bases; unmatched bases: 5. The CDR3 is CASSQTTGGTEAFF. The DNA of the CDR3 is TGTGCCAGCTCACAAACGACAGGGGGGACTGAAGCTTTCTTT. Looking up the rest from reference TRBV18 and TRBJ1-1 gives the full variable domain: NAGVMQNPRHLVRRRGQEARLRCSPMKGHSHVYWYRQLPEEGLKFMVYLQKENIIDESGMPKERFSAEFPKEGPSILRIQQVVRGDSAAYFCASSQTTGGTEAFFGQGTRLTVV.

This clonotype was recorded at least ten times. CDR3 sequence reads: CATSDWTMSSYNEQFF. In DNA, the CDR3 is TGTGCCACCAGTGATTGGACAATGAGCTCCTACAATGAGCAGTTCTTC. The V and J genes are TRBV24-1 and TRBJ2-1, with a weak D call TRBD1 (5 bases). The CDR3 sequence is 16 residues long. In germline, CDR1 is KGHDR, CDR2 SFDVKD. V lost 2 bases, J lost 0 bases, and 10 bases lay in between.

This clonotype was recorded at least ten times. The chain joins TRBV20-1 to TRBJ2-7, with D possibly matching TRBD2 (5 bases). CDR3 length: 12 residues. V was trimmed by 3 bases and J by 7 bases, leaving 13 bases between them. The germline V gene encodes CDR1 DFQATT and CDR2 SNEGSKA (reference sequence). The CDR3 DNA is TGCAGTGCTAGTTGGGAGAGGCTTGAGCAGTACTTC. It is translated as CSASWERLEQYF.

This clonotype was seen many times. The chain recombines TRBV7-8 with TRBJ2-5, with D tentatively TRBD1 (5 bases). Germline values: CDR1 SGHVS, CDR2 FQNEAQ. There are 14 residues in the CDR3. The V and J ends lost 5 bases and 6 bases respectively, with 16 bases between them. The CDR3 DNA reads TGTGCCAGCAGCCAACGGATGGCAGGGCAGACCCAGTACTTC. Amino acid sequence: CASSQRMAGQTQYF. Based on the CDR3 plus reference TRBV7-8 and TRBJ2-5, the full variable domain is GAGVSQSPRYKVAKRGQDVALRCDPISGHVSLFWYQQALGQGPEFLTYFQNEAQLDKSGLPSDRFFAERPEGSVSTLKIQRTQQEDSAVYLCASSQRMAGQTQYFGPGTRLLVL.